Listed below are T cell receptor beta chains from one sample, sequenced in a study of control samples from healthy donors and cancer patients. Using immunoSEQ multiplex PCR, the repertoire was profiled, and TCRdb retains in-frame clones only, with some absent. The sample includes about 110,000 clones, approximately 82% of them seen just once. The specimen was blood. These receptors were taken from a man aged 18 to 35 in good health. Both conserved end residues are part of each CDR3. Expanded clones are given a class, and other clones once, few, many or no size at all.

>TRBJ1-2|TRBV24-1|-
CATSDSTGLSYGYTF
>TRBJ2-1|TRBV14|-
CASSQAPEHSYNEQFF
>TRBJ1-2|TRBV2|-
CASSVSNYGYTF
>TRBJ1-5|TRBV27|-
CASADQGEDQPQHF
>TRBJ1-5|TRBV4-3|-
CASSQERSEPQHF
>TRBJ1-1|TRBV30|once
CAWNPHGNTEAFF
>TRBJ2-3|TRBV5-1|-
CASSSRDRGIWSDTQYF
>TRBJ2-3|TRBV5-5|-
CASSFYVRDRITDTQYF
>TRBJ2-3|TRBV4-1|-
CASSQDPAADTQYF
>TRBJ1-4|TRBV5-1|once
CASSPYGGAGNEKLFF
>TRBJ1-1|TRBV7-8|-
CASSLDGGGWGTEAFF
>TRBJ2-1|TRBV7-2|-
CASSSLAGAPNEQFF
>TRBJ2-5|TRBV2|-
CASSGPRGLETQYF
>TRBJ2-5|TRBV9|-
CASSPLGGRETQYF
>TRBJ1-2|TRBV5-1|-
CASSLDRANYGYTF
>TRBJ2-5|TRBV29-1|-
CSVAHHPSAGRPQETQYF